The present entry profiles one T cell receptor beta chain with its context. The data derive from a study of T cell changes during pregnancy in multiple sclerosis. Repertoires were generated with immunoSEQ multiplex PCR, while TCRdb's copy carries only in-frame clones and drops some. This repertoire shows about 72,000 clones, 75% to 95% found once; its top ten account for roughly 0.7%. The clonotype originates from a female donor in good health, enrolled as a control in a pregnancy study. Specimen: peripheral blood, collected in the third trimester of pregnancy.

CDR3 DNA: TGTGCCAGTAGTATCGGTTTTCTCGGGACATCCACCGGGGAGCTGTTTTTT. Amino acid sequence: CASSIGFLGTSTGELFF. V and J are TRBV19 and TRBJ2-2, with D maybe TRBD1 (6 bases). Between the trimmed V and J ends, which lost 3 bases and 4 bases, there was a span of 18 bases. Looked up from germline, CDR1 is LNHDA and CDR2 is SQIVND (reference sequence). This CDR3 has 17 residues. Full variable domain (rest looked up from reference TRBV19 and TRBJ2-2): DGGITQSPKYLFRKEGQNVTLSCEQNLNHDAMYWYRQDPGQGLRLIYYSQIVNDFQKGDIAEGYSVSREKKESFPLTVTSAQKNPTAFYLCASSIGFLGTSTGELFFGEGSRLTVL.